This T cell receptor (beta chain) was retrieved from a study of T cell responses to AZD1222 COVID-19 vaccine. Study-wide points: Epitopes outside B.1.351 and B.1.1.7 mutated regions reportedly drew nearly half of spike TCRs. Females made up more of the donors, who were largely white British, and clonal diversity may have come out too low. After the peak T cell response, and only then, were repertoires sampled.

Sequencing was performed with immunoSEQ multiplex PCR; in TCRdb, only in-frame clones are kept and a portion is missing. The table records 90,000 to 120,000 clones, roughly nine tenths of them present only once. This clone has a single count. What it binds is not known. The receptor was derived from an adult in good health. Sequencing used peripheral blood, obtained on day 0 of AZD1222 vaccination.

The CDR3 coding sequence is TGTGCCAGTAGTCCGCACCCAGGACAGGGCCGGGTGCAGTACTTC. As protein: CASSPHPGQGRVQYF. This chain uses TRBV19 with TRBJ2-7, with 8 bases lining up with TRBD1. The ends lost 5 bases at V and 9 bases at J; junction bases unmatched: 15. The CDR3 runs to 15 residues. Per the germline V gene, CDR1 is LNHDA and CDR2 is SQIVND (reference sequence).